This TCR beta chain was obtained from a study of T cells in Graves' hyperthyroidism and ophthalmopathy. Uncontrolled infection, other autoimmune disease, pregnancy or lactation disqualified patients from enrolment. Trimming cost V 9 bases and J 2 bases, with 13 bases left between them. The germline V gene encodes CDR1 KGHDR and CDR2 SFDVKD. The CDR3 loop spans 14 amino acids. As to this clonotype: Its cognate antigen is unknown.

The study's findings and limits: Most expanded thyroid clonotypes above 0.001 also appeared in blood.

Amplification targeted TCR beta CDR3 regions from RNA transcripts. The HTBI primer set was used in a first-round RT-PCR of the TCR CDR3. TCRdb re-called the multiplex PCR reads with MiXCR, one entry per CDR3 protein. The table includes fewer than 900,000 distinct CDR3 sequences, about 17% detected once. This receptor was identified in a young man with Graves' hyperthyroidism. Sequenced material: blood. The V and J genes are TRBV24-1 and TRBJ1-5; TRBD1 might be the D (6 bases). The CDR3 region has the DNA TGTGCCACCGGGGGGCGGGATGGCAATCAGCCCCAGCATTTT. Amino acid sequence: CATGGRDGNQPQHF.